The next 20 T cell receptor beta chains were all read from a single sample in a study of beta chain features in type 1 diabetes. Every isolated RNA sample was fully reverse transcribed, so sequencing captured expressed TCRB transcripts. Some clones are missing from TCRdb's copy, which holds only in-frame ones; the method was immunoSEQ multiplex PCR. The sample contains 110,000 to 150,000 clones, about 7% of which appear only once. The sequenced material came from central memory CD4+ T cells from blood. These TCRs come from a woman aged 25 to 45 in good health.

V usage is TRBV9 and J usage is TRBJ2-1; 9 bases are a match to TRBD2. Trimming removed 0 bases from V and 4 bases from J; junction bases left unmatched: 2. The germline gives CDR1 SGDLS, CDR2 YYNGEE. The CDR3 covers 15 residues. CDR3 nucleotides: TGTGCCAGCAGCGTAGTAGCGGGGGCATACAATGAGCAGTTCTTC. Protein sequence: CASSVVAGAYNEQFF.

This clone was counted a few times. Written as DNA, the CDR3 is TGTGCCAGCAGCTTAGAAGGGACACCGAACACTGAAGCTTTCTTT. Translating gives CASSLEGTPNTEAFF. V usage is TRBV7-9 and J usage is TRBJ1-1, with a weak D call TRBD1 (6 bases). The CDR3 has 15 residues. Deletions cut 1 base from V and 1 base from J, with 10 bases between. Germline V CDR1 and CDR2: SEHNR, FQNEAQ (reference sequence).

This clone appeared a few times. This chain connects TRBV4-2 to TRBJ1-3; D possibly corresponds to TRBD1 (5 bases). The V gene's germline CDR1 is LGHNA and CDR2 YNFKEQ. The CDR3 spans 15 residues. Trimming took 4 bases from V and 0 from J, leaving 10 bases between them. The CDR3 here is CASSPDRNSGNTIYF. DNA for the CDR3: TGTGCCAGCAGCCCCGACAGAAACTCTGGAAACACCATATATTTT.

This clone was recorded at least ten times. The chain's CDR3 is CASSAGLALNEQFF. The DNA of the CDR3 is TGTGCCAGCAGCGCGGGACTAGCATTGAATGAGCAGTTCTTC. This chain uses TRBV7-9 with TRBJ2-1, with 9 positions matching TRBD2. CDR3 length equals 14 residues. Trimming took 5 bases from V and 7 from J; bases not matched to a gene: 6. Germline CDR1 is SEHNR and CDR2 is FQNEAQ (reference sequence).

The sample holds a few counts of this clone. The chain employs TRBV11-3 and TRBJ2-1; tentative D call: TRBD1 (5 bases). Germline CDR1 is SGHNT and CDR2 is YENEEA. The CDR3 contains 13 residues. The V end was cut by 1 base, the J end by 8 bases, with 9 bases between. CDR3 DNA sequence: TGTGCCAGCAGCTTAGGCAGGGTGGATGAGCAGTTCTTC. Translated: CASSLGRVDEQFF. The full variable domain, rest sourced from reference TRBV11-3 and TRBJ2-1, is EAGVVQSPRYKIIEKKQPVAFWCNPISGHNTLYWYLQNLGQGPELLIRYENEEAVDDSQLPKDRFSAERLKGVDSTLKIQPAELGDSAVYLCASSLGRVDEQFFGPGTRLTVL.

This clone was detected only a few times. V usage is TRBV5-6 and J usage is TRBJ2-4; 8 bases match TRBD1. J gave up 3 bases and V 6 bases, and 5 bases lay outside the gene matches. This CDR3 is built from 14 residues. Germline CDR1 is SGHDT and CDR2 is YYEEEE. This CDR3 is CASTVQGVKNIQYF. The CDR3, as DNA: TGTGCCAGCACCGTACAGGGGGTCAAAAACATTCAGTACTTC. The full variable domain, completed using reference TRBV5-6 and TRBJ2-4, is DAGVTQSPTHLIKTRGQQVTLRCSPKSGHDTVSWYQQALGQGPQFIFQYYEEEERQRGNFPDRFSGHQFPNYSSELNVNALLLGDSALYLCASTVQGVKNIQYFGAGTRLSVL.

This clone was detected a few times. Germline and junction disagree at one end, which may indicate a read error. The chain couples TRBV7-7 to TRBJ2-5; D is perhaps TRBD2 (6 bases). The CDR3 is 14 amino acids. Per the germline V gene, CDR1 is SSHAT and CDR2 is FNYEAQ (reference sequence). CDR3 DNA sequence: TGTGCTAGCAGCTTAGGGGTTGGAGGGGAGACCCAGTACTTC. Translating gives CASSLGVGGETQYF.

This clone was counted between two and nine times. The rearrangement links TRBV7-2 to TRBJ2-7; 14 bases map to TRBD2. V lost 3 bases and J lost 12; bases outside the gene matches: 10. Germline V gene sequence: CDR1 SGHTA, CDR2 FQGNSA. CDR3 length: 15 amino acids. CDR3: CASSLMGLAGERGYF. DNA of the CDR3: TGTGCCAGCAGCTTGATGGGACTAGCGGGGGAACGCGGGTACTTC.

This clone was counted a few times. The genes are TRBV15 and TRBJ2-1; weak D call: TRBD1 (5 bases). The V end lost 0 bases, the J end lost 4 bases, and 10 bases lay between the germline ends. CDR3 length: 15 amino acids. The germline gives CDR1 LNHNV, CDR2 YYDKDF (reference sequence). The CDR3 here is CATSRDGAEYNEQFF. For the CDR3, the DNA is TGTGCCACCAGCAGAGATGGGGCAGAGTACAATGAGCAGTTCTTC.

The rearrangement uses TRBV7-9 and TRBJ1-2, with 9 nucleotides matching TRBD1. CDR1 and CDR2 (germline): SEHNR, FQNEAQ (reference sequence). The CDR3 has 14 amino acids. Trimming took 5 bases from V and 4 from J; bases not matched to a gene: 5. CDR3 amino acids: CASSPQTGGYGYTF. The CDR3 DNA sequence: TGTGCCAGCAGCCCTCAGACAGGGGGCTATGGCTACACCTTC.

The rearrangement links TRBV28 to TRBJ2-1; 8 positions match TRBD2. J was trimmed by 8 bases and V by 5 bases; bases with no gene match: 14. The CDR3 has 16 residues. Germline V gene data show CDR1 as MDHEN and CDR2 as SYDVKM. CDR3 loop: CASSDSRGANLHEQFF. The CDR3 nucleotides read TGTGCCAGCAGTGACTCGCGGGGGGCGAATTTGCATGAGCAGTTCTTC.

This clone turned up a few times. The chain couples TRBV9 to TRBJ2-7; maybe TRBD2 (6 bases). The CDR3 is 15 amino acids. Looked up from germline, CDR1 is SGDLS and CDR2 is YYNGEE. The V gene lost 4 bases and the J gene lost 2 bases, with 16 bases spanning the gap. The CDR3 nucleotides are TGTGCCAGCAGCCCCCGTGGGCGGGAAGCCTACGAGCAGTACTTC. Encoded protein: CASSPRGREAYEQYF.

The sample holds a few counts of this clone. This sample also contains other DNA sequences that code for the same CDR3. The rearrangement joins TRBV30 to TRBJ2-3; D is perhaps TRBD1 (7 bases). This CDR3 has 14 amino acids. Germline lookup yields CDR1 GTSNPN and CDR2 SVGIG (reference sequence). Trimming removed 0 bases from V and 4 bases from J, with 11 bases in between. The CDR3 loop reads CAWSVQGGADTQYF. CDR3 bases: TGTGCCTGGAGTGTTCAGGGGGGCGCAGATACGCAGTATTTT.

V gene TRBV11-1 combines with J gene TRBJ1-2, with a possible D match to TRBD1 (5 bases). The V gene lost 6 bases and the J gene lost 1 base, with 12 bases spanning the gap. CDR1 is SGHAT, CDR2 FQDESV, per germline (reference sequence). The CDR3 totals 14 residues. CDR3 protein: CASSAGVFNYGYTF. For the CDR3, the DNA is TGTGCCAGCAGTGCGGGGGTGTTTAACTATGGCTACACCTTC. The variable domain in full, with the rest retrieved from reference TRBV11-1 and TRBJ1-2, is EAEVAQSPRYKITEKSQAVAFWCDPISGHATLYWYRQILGQGPELLVQFQDESVVDDSQLPKDRFSAERLKGVDSTLKIQPAELGDSAMYLCASSAGVFNYGYTFGSGTRLTVV.

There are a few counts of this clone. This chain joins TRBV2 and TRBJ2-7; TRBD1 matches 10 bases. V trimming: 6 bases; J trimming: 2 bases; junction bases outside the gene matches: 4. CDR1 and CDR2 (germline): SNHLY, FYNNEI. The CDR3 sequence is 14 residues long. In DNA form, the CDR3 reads TGTGCCAGCAGGGGACAGGGGACAGCCTACGAGCAGTACTTC. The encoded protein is CASRGQGTAYEQYF.

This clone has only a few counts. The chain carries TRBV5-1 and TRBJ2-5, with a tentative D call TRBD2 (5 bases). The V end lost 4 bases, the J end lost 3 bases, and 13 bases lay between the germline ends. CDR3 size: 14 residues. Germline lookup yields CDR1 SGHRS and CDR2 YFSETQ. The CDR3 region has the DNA TGCGCCAGCAGCCCCGGGCTAGCCGAAGAGACCCAGTACTTC. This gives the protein CASSPGLAEETQYF. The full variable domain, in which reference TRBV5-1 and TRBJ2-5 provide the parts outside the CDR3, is KAGVTQTPRYLIKTRGQQVTLSCSPISGHRSVSWYQQTPGQGLQFLFEYFSETQRNKGNFPGRFSGRQFSNSRSEMNVSTLELGDSALYLCASSPGLAEETQYFGPGTRLLVL.

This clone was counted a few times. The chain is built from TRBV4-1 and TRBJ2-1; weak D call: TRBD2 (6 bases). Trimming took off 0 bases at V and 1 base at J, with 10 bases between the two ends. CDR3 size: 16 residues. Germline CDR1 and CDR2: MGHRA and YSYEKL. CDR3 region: CASSQDGAGSYNEQFF. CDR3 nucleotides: TGCGCCAGCAGCCAAGATGGGGCGGGGTCCTACAATGAGCAGTTCTTC.

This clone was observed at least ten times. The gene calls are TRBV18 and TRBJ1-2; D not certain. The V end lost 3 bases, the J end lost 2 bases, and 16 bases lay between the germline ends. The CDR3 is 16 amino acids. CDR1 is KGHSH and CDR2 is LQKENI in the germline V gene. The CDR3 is CASSPLGAETNYGYTF. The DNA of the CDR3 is TGTGCCAGCTCACCCTTGGGAGCAGAAACCAACTATGGCTACACCTTC. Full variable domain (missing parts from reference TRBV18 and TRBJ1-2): NAGVMQNPRHLVRRRGQEARLRCSPMKGHSHVYWYRQLPEEGLKFMVYLQKENIIDESGMPKERFSAEFPKEGPSILRIQQVVRGDSAAYFCASSPLGAETNYGYTFGSGTRLTVV.

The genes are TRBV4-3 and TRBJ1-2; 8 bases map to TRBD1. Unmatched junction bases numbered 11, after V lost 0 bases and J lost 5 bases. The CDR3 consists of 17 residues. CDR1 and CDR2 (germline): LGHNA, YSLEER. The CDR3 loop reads CASSQDLSGGLRYGYTF. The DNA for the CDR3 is TGCGCCAGCAGCCAAGATCTGTCAGGGGGCCTTCGGTATGGCTACACCTTC.

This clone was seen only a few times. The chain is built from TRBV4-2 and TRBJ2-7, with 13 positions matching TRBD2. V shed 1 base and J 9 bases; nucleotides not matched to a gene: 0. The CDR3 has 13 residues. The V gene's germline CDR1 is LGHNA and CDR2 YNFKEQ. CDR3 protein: CASSQGLAGGQYF. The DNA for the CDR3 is TGTGCCAGCAGCCAAGGACTAGCGGGAGGGCAGTACTTC.